These T cell receptor beta chains were read from a single sample in a study of T-cell reconstitution after alpha-beta-depleted transplantation in children. TCRdb reprocessed the PCR reads via MiXCR and lists one record per CDR3 protein. This sample has about 360,000 distinct CDR3 sequences, with less than 15% found just once. Sequenced here: PBMCs, sampled from the stem cell graft. The receptors here all came from a human donor who donated a stem cell graft to a child with Fanconi anemia. CDR3s include the opening cysteine and the closing phenylalanine or tryptophan. A D gene is named only where the DNA matches it firmly. Part of the rows lack a size; the others show once, few, many or a class for expanded clones.

clone_size,v_call,j_call,d_call,cdr3_nt,cdr3_aa
NA,TRBV7-9,TRBJ1-2,TRBD1,TGTGCCAGCAGCCGGGACAGGGGGCGAAACTATGGCTACACCTTC,CASSRDRGRNYGYTF
many,TRBV10-3,TRBJ2-1,NA,TGTGCCATCAAAGGGGACACGAACAATGAGCAGTTCTTC,CAIKGDTNNEQFF
many,TRBV10-3,TRBJ1-1,TRBD1,TGTGCCATCAGTGAGAATAGGGACAGGGGCTCCGCGGCTTTCTTT,CAISENRDRGSAAFF
many,TRBV12-3/TRBV12-4,TRBJ1-2,NA,TGTGCCAGCACCCGAGGGAGCAGTGGCTACACCTTC,CASTRGSSGYTF
NA,TRBV18,TRBJ1-5,NA,TGTGCCAGCTCACGGGAGAGCAATCAGCCCCAGCATTTT,CASSRESNQPQHF
NA,TRBV14,TRBJ2-1,NA,TGTGCCAGCAGCCAAGAGAGCCCCAGGGGAGTAATCTCCAATGAGCAGTTCTTC,CASSQESPRGVISNEQFF
few,TRBV6-1,TRBJ1-1,NA,TGTGCCAGCACGTCACGCGGCCTGAACACTGAAGCTTTCTTT,CASTSRGLNTEAFF
few,TRBV28,TRBJ1-2,NA,TGTGCCAGCAGTCAGAGACAGGATATCTATGGCTACACCTTC,CASSQRQDIYGYTF
NA,TRBV29-1,TRBJ1-2,TRBD1,TGCAGCGTTGTGGACAGGGGGGACGGCTACACCTTC,CSVVDRGDGYTF
NA,TRBV3-1,TRBJ2-2,NA,TGTGCCAGCAGCGACCTTGGGACCGGGGAGCTGTTTTTT,CASSDLGTGELFF
NA,TRBV20-1,TRBJ1-1,NA,TGCAGTGCCGCTGGAGGGGTTGGTCTGACTGAAGCTTTCTTT,CSAAGGVGLTEAFF